This entry lists 10 T cell receptor beta chains sequenced from one sample in a study of blood T cell repertoires in COVID-19. Profiling relied on immunoSEQ multiplex PCR, and the TCRdb table lists in-frame clones only, not all of them. The sample includes fewer than 110,000 clones, about 91% of them seen just once. Input material: peripheral blood. These receptors were collected from a human donor in a cohort sampled during active COVID-19.

The gene calls are TRBV5-5 and TRBJ1-2; D possibly corresponds to TRBD1 (5 bases). V was clipped by 5 bases and J by 3 bases, with 11 bases between them. Germline values: CDR1 SGHKS, CDR2 YYEKEE (reference sequence). The CDR3 covers 13 residues. Written as DNA, the CDR3 is TGTGCCAGCAGTCCGCAGGGCGACTATGGCTACACCTTC. Translating gives CASSPQGDYGYTF.

This clone was seen a single time. V and J are TRBV20-1 and TRBJ1-5; D gene unclear. Trimming took 3 bases from V and 1 from J, leaving 4 bases between them. The length of the CDR3 is 12 residues. Germline CDR1 reads DFQATT; CDR2 reads SNEGSKA (reference sequence). CDR3 amino acids: CSASQSNQPQHF. The CDR3 bases are TGCAGTGCTAGTCAGAGCAATCAGCCCCAGCATTTT.

This clone was found once. The rearrangement uses TRBV6-5 and TRBJ2-7; 14 nucleotides match TRBD2. CDR1 is MNHEY and CDR2 is SVGAGI in the germline V gene. With V trimmed by 0 bases and J by 7 bases, 5 bases remained unmatched. This CDR3 comprises 16 residues. CDR3 sequence: CASSYSGLAGALEQYF. In DNA form, the CDR3 reads TGTGCCAGCAGTTACTCGGGACTAGCGGGGGCCTTGGAGCAGTACTTC.

The rearrangement joins TRBV7-3 to TRBJ2-3; 11 bases line up with TRBD2. The CDR3 contains 16 residues. The junction had 5 bases not matched to a gene; V was cut back by 0 bases and J by 6 bases. Germline CDR1 and CDR2: SGHTA and FQGTGA. The CDR3, as DNA: TGTGCCAGCAGCTTAACTGCTAGCGGGGGGATGGATACGCAGTATTTT. Amino acid sequence: CASSLTASGGMDTQYF.

This chain connects TRBV4-1 to TRBJ2-7, with 13 nucleotides matching TRBD2. CDR3 length: 15 residues. Germline CDR1 MGHRA, CDR2 YSYEKL. V gave up 6 bases and J gave up 6 bases; unmatched junction bases: 8. The CDR3 loop is CASRGPRLAGGEQYF. The CDR3 DNA reads as TGCGCCAGCAGGGGCCCGAGACTAGCGGGAGGCGAGCAGTACTTC.

The J gene is TRBJ1-3, the V gene TRBV5-1; 8 bases are a match to TRBD1. Looked up from germline, CDR1 is SGHRS and CDR2 is YFSETQ. The CDR3 contains 12 residues. The J segment lost 8 bases and the V segment lost 4 bases, leaving 2 bases of the junction unmatched. This CDR3 reads CASSLDRDTIYF. The DNA of the CDR3 is TGCGCCAGCAGCCTGGACAGGGACACCATATATTTT.

J is TRBJ2-7 and V is TRBV27; TRBD2 is a possible D gene (5 bases). Trimming removed 8 bases at V and 3 bases at J, with 14 bases between. This CDR3 region has 13 residues. From germline, CDR1 is MNHEY and CDR2 SMNVEV (reference sequence). Here the CDR3 reads CASWILGGYEQYF. CDR3 bases: TGTGCCAGCTGGATACTAGGAGGCTACGAGCAGTACTTC.

J is TRBJ2-5 and V is TRBV6-2 or TRBV6-3, with 8 bases lining up with TRBD2. The germline gives CDR1 MNHEY, CDR2 SVGEGT. This CDR3 is 15 amino acids long. The J segment lost 4 bases and the V segment lost 2 bases, leaving 6 bases of the junction unmatched. The CDR3, as DNA: TGTGCCAGCAGTTACGGTGGGACTAGAGCAGAGACCCAGTACTTC. Translating it yields CASSYGGTRAETQYF.

The CDR3 DNA reads as TGTGCCAGCACCCCACCTAGCTCCTACGAGCAGTACTTC. Its protein product is CASTPPSSYEQYF. The rearrangement links TRBV7-9 to TRBJ2-7, with D uncertain. CDR3 length equals 13 residues. The germline CDR1 and CDR2 sequences are SEHNR and FQNEAQ (reference sequence). V lost 7 bases to trimming and J lost 0 bases, with 10 bases between them.

This clone has just a few counts. This chain uses TRBV4-3 with TRBJ2-7; 8 bases map to TRBD1. This CDR3 is 15 amino acids long. Germline V gene lookup returns CDR1 LGHNA and CDR2 YSLEER. V lost 0 bases and J lost 2; bases outside the gene matches: 3. CDR3 sequence: CASSQDDRGPYEQYF. For the CDR3, the DNA is TGCGCCAGCAGCCAAGACGACAGGGGTCCCTACGAGCAGTACTTC.